This TCR beta chain was sequenced for a study of monozygotic twins with inflammatory bowel disease. Germline loops: CDR1 DFQATT, CDR2 SNEGSKA (reference sequence). This CDR3 is 14 amino acids long. Broader study findings: It was not supported that a single strong signal or clonotype was associated with IBD. Healthy co-twins had higher TCRbeta inverse Simpson diversity than their IBD twins.

Of note for this clonotype: Antigen: not known.

Eight distinct reactions (per sample) were used to make the cDNA. For each CDR3 protein, TCRdb gives one entry from its re-call of the 5' RACE reads, without DNA. The sample is made up of around 380,000 distinct CDR3 sequences, and the top ten hold around 2.3% of it. The TCR was taken from a human donor with ulcerative colitis or Crohn's disease, or a healthy co-twin of an affected twin (not recorded which). The chain has TRBV20-1 and TRBJ1-1; TCRdb gives TRBD1 as the D gene, but with no DNA this cannot be confirmed. Sample: blood. The CDR3 reads CSAPRQITNTEAFF.